Below, 7 T cell receptor beta chains from the same sample are listed, as sequenced in a study of blood T cell repertoires in COVID-19. Repertoires were generated with immunoSEQ multiplex PCR, while TCRdb's copy carries only in-frame clones and drops some. The sample includes approximately 500,000 clones, approximately 87% of them seen just once. What was sequenced was PBMCs or T cells enriched from blood (not recorded which). The receptors originated from a woman between 40 and 55 years old who had recovered from COVID-19.

The CDR3 DNA reads TGTGCCAGCAGCTACAAAGTGCCTAGCAAAAATACGCAGTATTTT. Protein sequence: CASSYKVPSKNTQYF. The chain has TRBV3-1 (or the pseudogene TRBV3-2) and TRBJ2-3; maybe TRBD2 (5 bases). V lost 5 bases and J lost 7, with 19 bases in between. The CDR3 has 15 amino acids. CDR1 and CDR2 from the germline V gene are LGHDT and YNNKEL (reference sequence).

CDR3 loop: CASSAGLAGINNEQFF. Here the CDR3 DNA reads TGTGCCAGCAGCGCGGGACTAGCGGGAATAAACAATGAGCAGTTCTTC. This chain joins TRBV5-6 and TRBJ2-1; 13 nucleotides align to TRBD2. The CDR3 runs to 16 residues. V lost 4 bases, J lost 5 bases, and 6 bases stayed unmatched. Germline lookup yields CDR1 SGHDT and CDR2 YYEEEE.

The J gene is TRBJ2-4, the V gene TRBV15, with 9 bases identical to TRBD2. Germline V gene lookup returns CDR1 LNHNV and CDR2 YYDKDF (reference sequence). The CDR3 covers 21 residues. Trimming cost V 3 bases and J 0 bases; bases outside gene matches: 18. CDR3 DNA sequence: TGTGCCACCAGCAGGGGCGGGGAGACTAGCGGTCCAAATCTAGCCAAAAACATTCAGTACTTC. The encoded protein is CATSRGGETSGPNLAKNIQYF.

The chain has TRBV10-3 and TRBJ2-7; maybe TRBD1 (6 bases). CDR3 length: 13 residues. Germline loops: CDR1 ENHRY, CDR2 SYGVKD. Trimming removed 9 bases at V and 2 bases at J, with 14 bases between. The CDR3 bases are TGTGCCATACAAGGGGGATCGACCTACGAGCAGTACTTC. Protein: CAIQGGSTYEQYF.

This clone was counted only a few times. V usage is TRBV5-1 and J usage is TRBJ1-6; 7 nucleotides agree with TRBD1. V shed 4 bases, J shed 10 bases, and the junction held 11 bases outside the gene matches. The V gene's germline CDR1 is SGHRS and CDR2 YFSETQ. The CDR3 consists of 15 residues. Written as DNA, the CDR3 is TGCGCCAGCAGCCCCCAGAGGGGGCGAGGATCACCCCTCCACTTT. Its protein is CASSPQRGRGSPLHF.

The CDR3 bases are TGTGCCAGCAGGCCTACGACTGACAGGGGGCTTATGGACACTGAAGCTTTCTTT. Encoded protein: CASRPTTDRGLMDTEAFF. The chain has TRBV7-9 and TRBJ1-1, with 10 positions matching TRBD1. The CDR3 is 18 amino acids. The V and J ends lost 6 bases and 3 bases, in that order; junction bases with no gene match: 16. The germline CDR1 and CDR2 sequences are SEHNR and FQNEAQ (reference sequence).

This chain joins TRBV10-3 and TRBJ2-3; a possible D gene is TRBD2 (7 bases). V was shortened by 11 bases and J by 4 bases, with 22 bases between the two germline ends. Germline assignment: CDR1 ENHRY and CDR2 SYGVKD. This CDR3 has 15 amino acids. DNA of the CDR3: TGTGCCTCCGTGGGCACAGGGAGGGGGGCAGATACGCAGTATTTT. Translation: CASVGTGRGADTQYF.